This TCR beta chain stems from a study of T cells after yellow fever vaccination (dated by TCRdb to about 2019). Study-wide context: Libraries from fractions with low cell numbers were prepared with the SMART-Seq v4 Ultra Low Input RNA kit. Two healthy male donors made up the cohort, one aged 18 to 29 years and the other aged 30 to 40 years. Blood was collected at multiple timepoints before and after primary and secondary immunization, and bulk PBMC replicates and cell subsets were isolated. To follow T-cell clones before and after both primary and booster YFV17D yellow fever vaccination, bulk TCR alpha and beta repertoires underwent longitudinal sequencing. The investigation overall reported the following: FACS-sorted repertoires could contain abundant contaminating clonotypes from the bulk population, so computational filtering was required. The study included only a couple of donors, which limits how far the findings can be generalized. A small share of clonotypes was detected in both CD4 and CD8 compartments, with the overlap likely arising from convergent recombination. The secondary T-cell response was weaker than the primary response but faster, peaking on day 5 instead of day 15. After the booster, most clones that had expanded after primary vaccination were detected again (about 97% of CD4 and about 88% of CD8), suggesting broad maintenance of memory.

This clonotype occurred many times. Its cognate antigen has yet to be identified. The record has no base qualities; no much larger clone is one base away. TCR cDNA was synthesized by 5'RACE template switching, through which a universal primer site and unique molecular identifiers were introduced. cDNA synthesis was primed from both the TCR alpha and TCR beta constant segments. Library amplification used two PCR steps, and the second PCR step added sample barcodes and sequencing adapters. Sequencing of libraries was done on Illumina HiSeq 2500 (2x100 bp) or NovaSeq (2x150 bp). The study's processing was this. Reads were demultiplexed and collapsed into UMI consensus sequences with MIGEC, and V(D)J alignment was performed with MiXCR. Using edgeR on replicate PBMC samples, clonotypes were called vaccine-responding if FDR was below 0.01 and the log2 fold change was above 5 up to day 15. Each bulk clonotype received a CD4 or CD8 identity based on whether the sequenced CD4 or CD8 repertoire contained that clonotype at higher abundance. TCRdb's own reprocessing of the public reads used fastp at Q25 and MiXCR and kept productive beta chains. All rows with the same CDR3 protein become a single entry with the most common DNA and genes. These V and J calls derive from TCRdb rather than the authors' analysis. For this sample there are more than 300,000 distinct CDR3 sequences; about 6.9% appear just once. Of the sample, 18% falls within the top ten clones.

The CDR3 measures 14 amino acids from cysteine to phenylalanine. Of the read, only the CDR3 DNA is kept; its 42 bases are in frame from base 1. V is shortened by 5 bases, J by 7 bases, and the region joining them spans 18 bases. As encoded in the germline V gene, CDR1 is SGHTA while CDR2 is FQGNSA. What this sample's treatment or condition label stands for: live attenuated yellow fever vaccine strain. At each blood-draw timepoint, two biological replicates of bulk PBMCs were obtained. A standard Ficoll-Paque protocol was used to isolate PBMCs from peripheral blood. TriZol was used to extract RNA from bulk PBMCs, from CD4 and CD8 fractions, and from dextramer-positive and dextramer-negative fractions.

Sequences were derived from PBMCs, sampled roughly 46 days after the first yellow fever vaccination. The rearranged segments are TRBV7-2 and TRBJ2-7; the D gene may be TRBD1 or TRBD2, since each aligns over 5 bases. This clonotype originated in a man between 18 and 35 years old who received the YFV17D yellow fever vaccine. CDR3 sequence: CASSVVTGAGEQYF. The nucleotide sequence reads TGTGCCAGCAGCGTAGTTACCGGGGCCGGAGAGCAGTACTTC.